The source of this T cell receptor (beta chain) is a study of T-cell memory formation after mild COVID-19 (dated by TCRdb to the early 2020s). Background for the entire study: Most TCR sequence clusters were specific to one of the two donors. Two young, previously healthy adult volunteers, one female and one male, were included in the cohort. Longitudinal TCRalpha and TCRbeta repertoire sequencing tracked T-cell clones expanding and contracting after mild COVID-19 in a couple of donors. On the study overall, not on this receptor specifically: SARS-CoV-2 specificity was not confirmed for the second-wave clones peaking on day 37. Contracting CD4+ clones turned up mainly in the CM and EM memory subsets, whereas EMRA was where CD8+ clones were enriched. From day 15 to 85, contracting clones showed balanced CD4/CD8 phenotypes, whereas a second wave of clones that expanded from day 15 to 37 leaned towards CD4+. Only a couple of mild cases were covered by the study, and larger cohorts that include severe cases with pre-infection samples were considered necessary. The detection of some responding clones in pre-infection memory suggests that pre-existing cross-reactive memory T cells joined the SARS-CoV-2 response.

Based on the germline V gene (reference sequence), the CDR1 and CDR2 sequences are LGHDT and YNNKEL. CDR3 length: 17 amino acids, cysteine to phenylalanine. Just the 51-base CDR3 DNA is kept, in frame starting at base 1. V is trimmed back by 6 bases and J by 1 base, and the junction contains 7 bases that no gene match accounts for. This clonotype was seen more than once but under ten times. The clone's antigen remains unknown. Base-call qualities are not available, and no considerably larger clone is one nucleotide away. PBMCs were isolated by Ficoll-Paque density gradient centrifugation. Instrument on record: Illumina NovaSeq 6000. TCRalpha and TCRbeta cDNA libraries were constructed by 5'RACE with constant-segment primers, with sample barcodes and unique molecular identifiers being introduced. RNA was extracted from every sample with Trizol reagent. Amplification of the libraries took two PCR steps, and the second step added a second sample barcode plus Illumina TruSeq adapters. Libraries were sequenced on an Illumina NovaSeq with 2 x 150 bp paired-end reads. In the authors' own workflow: Demultiplexing of reads and collapsing into UMI-guided consensus sequences were performed with migec v1.2.7. Using mixcr v2.1.11, UMI consensuses were aligned to TRA and TRB V and J templates and then assembled into clonotypes. A clonotype was counted as expanded or contracted only if both edgeR and NoisET called the change significant, with noise models trained on biological replicates. edgeR calls used a false discovery rate-adjusted p below 0.01 and a log2 fold-change threshold of 1. As an exploratory analysis of dynamics, PCA with hierarchical clustering was applied to max-normalized trajectories of the 1000 most abundant clonotypes. Each responding clone was given a CD4 or CD8 phenotype based on the CD4+ and CD8+ repertoires, which had been sequenced separately. TCRdb itself trimmed the public reads at Q25 with fastp, ran MiXCR and retained productive beta chains. For every CDR3 protein sequence, its rows merge into one entry that carries the most common genes and DNA. For this entry, the V and J calls and clone size follow TCRdb and not the study's own pipeline. For this sample the table gives 50,000 to 70,000 distinct CDR3 sequences, of which 12% were detected only once. The leading ten clones occupy around 25% of the sample.

The sequenced material came from PBMCs or a T cell subset sorted from them (not recorded which). This sequence uses TRBV3-1 and TRBJ2-5; TRBD2 matches 14 bases in the middle. This receptor was obtained from a man aged 18 to 35 who had mild COVID-19 (a few samples of this study predate the infection). The sample titles of this study are shuffled in the database, so cell type and time point are left out; the donor was told from shared clones. The DNA sequence is TGTGCCAGCAGGAGACTAGCGGGGGGGCCGGCCCAAGAGACCCAGTACTTC. Its translation reads: CASRRLAGGPAQETQYF.